A single sample gave rise to the 28 T cell receptor beta chains below, sequenced in a study of T-cell memory formation after mild COVID-19. TCRdb re-called the 5' RACE reads with MiXCR, one entry per CDR3 protein. The sample records around 310,000 distinct CDR3 sequences, 20% to 25% being singletons. Sequenced sample: PBMCs or a T cell subset sorted from them (not recorded which). Receptors were obtained from a young man who had mild COVID-19 (a few samples of this study predate the infection). Cell type and time point are not known.

This clonotype occurred a few times. The chain employs TRBV20-1 and TRBJ1-6, with 9 bases aligning to TRBD1. The CDR3 is 14 amino acids. Germline loops: CDR1 DFQATT, CDR2 SNEGSKA (reference sequence). The ends lost 3 bases at V and 7 bases at J; junction bases unmatched: 4. The CDR3 DNA follows: TGCAGTGCTAGCTCGGGACAGGGAAATTCACCCCTCCACTTT. Translated: CSASSGQGNSPLHF.

The CDR3: CASRLQGTGELFF. CDR3 sequence (DNA): TGTGCCAGCAGACTCCAGGGGACCGGGGAGCTGTTTTTT. V is TRBV6-2 or TRBV6-3 and J is TRBJ2-2; the D gene is possibly TRBD1 (6 bases). V shed 6 bases and J shed 5 bases, with 10 bases lying between them. Looked up from germline, CDR1 is MNHEY and CDR2 is SVGEGT. This CDR3 has 13 amino acids.

On this clonotype: The junction does not match germline at one end; this may be a read error. This rearrangement joins TRBV27 to TRBJ1-5; 7 nucleotides line up with TRBD1. The CDR3 loop spans 16 amino acids. CDR1 MNHEY and CDR2 SMNVEV come from the germline V gene (reference sequence). The DNA of the CDR3 is TGTGCCAGCAGTCCCCGGGCAGGGGGAAGCAATCAGCCCAAGCATTTT. Amino acids: CASSPRAGGSNQPKHF.

The genes are TRBV29-1 and TRBJ2-3; 7 bases are a match to TRBD2. V lost 7 bases, J lost 2 bases, and 18 bases stayed unmatched. Germline assignment: CDR1 SQVTM and CDR2 ANQGSEA. CDR3 length: 17 residues. CDR3 sequence (DNA): TGCAGCGCCGCTGGGCTAGCGGTCACCGACCTCACAGATACGCAGTATTTT. Protein product: CSAAGLAVTDLTDTQYF.

In this sample, this clonotype turned up many times. The chain is built from TRBV5-1 and TRBJ2-1; no reliable D call. V was cut by 5 bases and J by 8 bases, with 8 bases left in between. Germline lookup yields CDR1 SGHRS and CDR2 YFSETQ. The CDR3 covers 11 residues. CDR3 amino acids: CASSLEYEQFF. CDR3 sequence (DNA): TGCGCCAGCAGTCTGGAGTATGAGCAGTTCTTC. Filled out from reference TRBV5-1 and TRBJ2-1, the complete variable domain reads KAGVTQTPRYLIKTRGQQVTLSCSPISGHRSVSWYQQTPGQGLQFLFEYFSETQRNKGNFPGRFSGRQFSNSRSEMNVSTLELGDSALYLCASSLEYEQFFGPGTRLTVL.

This clonotype came up a few times. The V and J genes are TRBV6-4 and TRBJ2-3; D gene uncertain. CDR3 size: 14 residues. Germline V gene sequence: CDR1 MRHNA, CDR2 SNTAGT. The ends were cut back, 3 bases at V and 3 bases at J, with 10 bases in the middle. The CDR3: CASSEGSWTDTQYF. In DNA form, the CDR3 reads TGTGCCAGCAGTGAAGGTTCGTGGACAGATACGCAGTATTTT.

This clonotype was found many times. The chain recombines TRBV6-2 or TRBV6-3 with TRBJ2-5; 7 positions match TRBD2. V was clipped by 5 bases and J by 5 bases; unmatched bases: 2. Germline assignment: CDR1 MNHEY and CDR2 SVGEGT. CDR3 length: 12 residues. The CDR3 bases are TGTGCCAGCAGTGCGGGGGACGAGACCCAGTACTTC. It specifies CASSAGDETQYF.

The chain couples TRBV11-2 to TRBJ2-1; D remains unclear. Germline V gene sequence: CDR1 SGHAT, CDR2 FQNNGV. V lost 2 bases and J lost 4, with 9 bases in between. This CDR3 contains 14 residues. The CDR3 region is CASSLFDKYNEQFF. As DNA, the CDR3 is TGTGCCAGCAGCTTATTCGACAAGTACAATGAGCAGTTCTTC. The full variable domain, completed using reference TRBV11-2 and TRBJ2-1, is EAGVAQSPRYKIIEKRQSVAFWCNPISGHATLYWYQQILGQGPKLLIQFQNNGVVDDSQLPKDRFSAERLKGVDSTLKIQPAKLEDSAVYLCASSLFDKYNEQFFGPGTRLTVL.

This clonotype was detected only a few times. This chain links TRBV4-1 with TRBJ1-5, with D possibly being TRBD1 (5 bases). V lost 0 bases and J lost 4, with 7 bases in between. Germline CDR1 reads MGHRA; CDR2 reads YSYEKL. This CDR3 is 14 amino acids long. CDR3 DNA: TGCGCCAGCAGCCAAGAATGGGGGAATCAGCCCCAGCATTTT. This codes for CASSQEWGNQPQHF.

Within the sample, this clonotype is large (0.1 to 1%). The V and J genes are TRBV5-5 and TRBJ1-5; D perhaps matches TRBD1 (5 bases). The ends were cut back, 2 bases at V and 9 bases at J, with 18 bases in the middle. The germline V gene encodes CDR1 SGHKS and CDR2 YYEKEE (reference sequence). The CDR3 length is 15 residues. The CDR3 region has the DNA TGTGCCAGCAGCTTATACCGGGACTCCCCCAGGCCCCAGCATTTT. Its protein product is CASSLYRDSPRPQHF.

This clonotype was found a few times. The V and J genes are TRBV18 and TRBJ2-5, with D maybe TRBD1 (5 bases). The V and J ends lost 1 base and 4 bases respectively, with 13 bases between them. Germline V lookup: CDR1 KGHSH, CDR2 LQKENI. The CDR3 has 15 residues. DNA for the CDR3: TGTGCCAGCTCACCACAGCAGGGAATGGGAGAGACCCAGTACTTC. Amino acid sequence: CASSPQQGMGETQYF.

The chain carries TRBV29-1 and TRBJ2-7; a weak D match, TRBD2 (6 bases). CDR3 length: 14 amino acids. The germline V and J ends were trimmed by 6 bases and 2 bases, with 17 bases remaining between them. Germline-derived CDR1 and CDR2 are SQVTM and ANQGSEA. The chain's CDR3 is CSVILAGNPYEQYF. CDR3 nucleotides: TGCAGCGTGATTCTCGCGGGGAACCCCTACGAGCAGTACTTC.

V is TRBV7-2 and J is TRBJ2-5, with 7 positions matching TRBD1. The CDR3 has 13 amino acids. Per the germline V gene, CDR1 is SGHTA and CDR2 is FQGNSA. The V and J ends lost 5 bases and 3 bases, in that order; junction bases with no gene match: 3. CDR3 sequence: CASSPQGEETQYF. The CDR3 DNA reads as TGTGCCAGCAGCCCCCAGGGGGAAGAGACCCAGTACTTC.

This clonotype occurred a few times. The chain has TRBV7-3 and TRBJ2-2; a weak D match, TRBD1 (5 bases). Per germline, CDR1 SGHTA and CDR2 FQGTGA. The CDR3 length is 15 residues. V lost 6 bases, J lost 0 bases, and 11 bases lay in between. CDR3 nucleotide sequence: TGTGCCAGCAGTCCGACAGCTTCGAACACCGGGGAGCTGTTTTTT. This gives the protein CASSPTASNTGELFF.

The CDR3 loop is CASSYSTRGQSPLHF. CDR3 nucleotides: TGTGCCAGCAGTTACTCGACCAGGGGACAGTCACCCCTCCACTTT. V gene TRBV6-5 combines with J gene TRBJ1-6, with 7 positions matching TRBD1. Trimming at V came to 0 bases and at J to 10 bases, leaving 6 bases not matched to a gene. Germline values: CDR1 MNHEY, CDR2 SVGAGI. This CDR3 comprises 15 residues.

This clonotype was picked up a small number of times. This chain links TRBV4-2 with TRBJ1-2; D uncertain. The V and J ends lost 1 base and 3 bases respectively, with 6 bases between them. The germline CDR1 and CDR2 sequences are LGHNA and YNFKEQ. This CDR3 contains 13 residues. CDR3 sequence reads: CASSQAQDYGYTF. CDR3 bases: TGTGCCAGCAGCCAAGCACAAGACTATGGCTACACCTTC.

This clonotype was observed once. The rearrangement uses TRBV6-5 and TRBJ1-2; 8 nucleotides agree with TRBD1. The trim removed 7 bases at V and 1 base at J, leaving 11 bases unmatched. The CDR3 totals 16 residues. CDR1 is MNHEY, CDR2 SVGAGI, per germline. The CDR3 reads CASTYTGTGFNYGYTF. The CDR3 nucleotides are TGTGCCAGCACTTATACGGGGACAGGATTTAACTATGGCTACACCTTC.

This clonotype has more than one count but fewer than ten. J is TRBJ1-6 and V is TRBV28; D is unclear. CDR3 length: 12 amino acids. The V gene's germline CDR1 is MDHEN and CDR2 SYDVKM. V dropped 7 bases and J dropped 13 bases, with 14 bases sitting between them. In nucleotides, the CDR3 is TGTGCCAGCAACGTCCCAAGGGCCCCCCTCCACTTT. This translates into CASNVPRAPLHF.

As for this clonotype: The junction departs from germline at one end; a sequencing error may be responsible. The chain has TRBV5-1 and TRBJ2-3, with 9 bases that match TRBD1. The CDR3 loop spans 15 amino acids. The germline V gene has CDR1 SGHRS and CDR2 YFSETQ. The CDR3 loop reads CSSSQRTGGTDTQYF. DNA of the CDR3: TGCTCCAGCAGCCAGCGGACAGGGGGCACAGATACGCAGTATTTT.

This clonotype was detected only a few times. J is TRBJ1-4 and V is TRBV12-3 or TRBV12-4; D call uncertain. Trimming removed 6 bases from V and 8 bases from J, with 16 bases in between. CDR3 length: 14 residues. Here the CDR3 reads CASRRREVEEKLFF. CDR3 coding DNA: TGTGCCAGCAGGCGGAGGGAGGTGGAGGAAAAACTGTTTTTT.

V gene TRBV7-2 combines with J gene TRBJ2-3; D perhaps matches TRBD2 (5 bases). In germline, CDR1 is SGHTA, CDR2 FQGNSA. Trimming cost V 5 bases and J 2 bases, with 11 bases left between them. The CDR3 has 14 residues. The DNA of the CDR3 is TGTGCCAGCAGCACACGGAGGATCACAGATACGCAGTATTTT. It codes for CASSTRRITDTQYF. The full variable domain, rest sourced from reference TRBV7-2 and TRBJ2-3, is GAGVSQSPSNKVTEKGKDVELRCDPISGHTALYWYRQSLGQGLEFLIYFQGNSAPDKSGLPSDRFSAERTGGSVSTLTIQRTQQEDSAVYLCASSTRRITDTQYFGPGTRLTVL.

The genes are TRBV7-2 and TRBJ2-5; 8 positions agree with TRBD2. V lost 2 bases and J lost 2; bases outside the gene matches: 4. The CDR3 totals 15 residues. Germline V gene data show CDR1 as SGHTA and CDR2 as FQGNSA. CDR3 sequence reads: CASSLFGGVQETQYF. CDR3 DNA: TGTGCCAGCAGCTTATTCGGGGGGGTACAAGAGACCCAGTACTTC.

This sequence joins TRBV4-3 and TRBJ2-2; 9 bases match TRBD1. The CDR3 extends over 15 amino acids. CDR1 is LGHNA, CDR2 YSLEER, per germline. V shed 4 bases, J shed 6 bases, and the junction held 6 bases outside the gene matches. The CDR3 is CASSLTGGAAGELFF. The CDR3 DNA follows: TGCGCCAGCAGCCTAACAGGGGGCGCAGCCGGGGAGCTGTTTTTT.

J is TRBJ1-1 and V is TRBV7-2; D gene unclear. The germline gives CDR1 SGHTA, CDR2 FQGNSA. V was cut by 5 bases and J by 0 bases, with 13 bases left in between. The CDR3 runs 15 residues. The chain's CDR3 is CASSPRLRLNTEAFF. The DNA of the CDR3 is TGTGCCAGCAGCCCGCGCCTCAGGTTGAACACTGAAGCTTTCTTT.

This clonotype occurred a few times. The chain is built from TRBV9 and TRBJ2-1, with D maybe TRBD2 (6 bases). Germline CDR1 reads SGDLS; CDR2 reads YYNGEE. V was trimmed by 3 bases and J by 9 bases, leaving 22 bases between them. The CDR3 has 16 residues. DNA for the CDR3: TGTGCCAGCAGCGCCACTCGGGCTAGCGAGGTAACTGAGCAGTTCTTC. It yields the protein CASSATRASEVTEQFF.

This clonotype was counted between two and nine times. The chain uses TRBV3-1 and TRBJ1-1; no definite D call. Trimming stripped 0 bases from V and 1 base from J, with 6 bases between. This CDR3 comprises 14 residues. CDR1 LGHDT and CDR2 YNNKEL come from the germline V gene (reference sequence). The CDR3: CASSQDLANTEAFF. Here the CDR3 DNA reads TGTGCCAGCAGCCAAGATTTGGCGAACACTGAAGCTTTCTTT.

This clonotype was detected many times. The chain carries TRBV5-1 and TRBJ2-1; 12 bases match TRBD2. The CDR3 totals 16 residues. V shed 5 bases, J shed 4 bases, and the junction held 7 bases outside the gene matches. Germline loops: CDR1 SGHRS, CDR2 YFSETQ. The CDR3 nucleotides read TGCGCCAGCAGAAGACTAGCGGGGGCCCTATACAATGAGCAGTTCTTC. Residues: CASRRLAGALYNEQFF.

In its sample, this clonotype was seen a few times. The chain couples TRBV6-6 to TRBJ1-2; the D is unclear. V lost 1 base to trimming and J lost 7 bases, with 10 bases between them. This CDR3 has 13 residues. Germline V gives CDR1 MNHNY, CDR2 SVGAGI (reference sequence). The CDR3 protein is CASSYLGSGGYTF. CDR3 DNA sequence: TGTGCCAGCAGTTACTTGGGGAGTGGTGGCTACACCTTC.